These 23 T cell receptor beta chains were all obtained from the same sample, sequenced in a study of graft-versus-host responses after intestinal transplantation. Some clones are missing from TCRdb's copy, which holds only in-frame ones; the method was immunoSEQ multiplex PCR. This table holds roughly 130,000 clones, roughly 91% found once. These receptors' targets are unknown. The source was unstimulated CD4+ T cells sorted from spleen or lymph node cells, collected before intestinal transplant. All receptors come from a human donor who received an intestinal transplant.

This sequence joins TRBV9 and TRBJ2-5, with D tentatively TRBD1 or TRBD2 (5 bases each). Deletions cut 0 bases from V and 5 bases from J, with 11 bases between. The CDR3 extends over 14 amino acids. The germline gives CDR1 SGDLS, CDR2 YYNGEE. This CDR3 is CASSVGTLAETQYF. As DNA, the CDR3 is TGTGCCAGCAGCGTAGGGACATTAGCGGAGACCCAGTACTTC.

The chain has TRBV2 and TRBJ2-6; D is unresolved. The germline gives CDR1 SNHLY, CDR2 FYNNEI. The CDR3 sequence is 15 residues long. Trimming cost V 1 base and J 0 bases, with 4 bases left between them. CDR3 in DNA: TGTGCCAGCAGTGAAGGGGTCTCTGGGGCCAACGTCCTGACTTTC. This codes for CASSEGVSGANVLTF.

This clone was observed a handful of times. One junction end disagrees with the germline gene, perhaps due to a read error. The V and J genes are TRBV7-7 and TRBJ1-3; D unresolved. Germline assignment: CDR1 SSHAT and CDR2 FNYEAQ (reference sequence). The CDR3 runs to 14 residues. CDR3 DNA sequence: TGTGCTAGCAGCTTAGACGACTCTGGAAACACCATATATTTT. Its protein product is CASSLDDSGNTIYF.

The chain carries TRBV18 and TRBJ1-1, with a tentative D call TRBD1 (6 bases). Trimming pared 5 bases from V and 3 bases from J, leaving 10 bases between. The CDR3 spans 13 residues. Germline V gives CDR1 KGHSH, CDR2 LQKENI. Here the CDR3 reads CASSSGQHTEAFF. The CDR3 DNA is TGTGCCAGCTCATCCGGACAGCACACTGAAGCTTTCTTT.

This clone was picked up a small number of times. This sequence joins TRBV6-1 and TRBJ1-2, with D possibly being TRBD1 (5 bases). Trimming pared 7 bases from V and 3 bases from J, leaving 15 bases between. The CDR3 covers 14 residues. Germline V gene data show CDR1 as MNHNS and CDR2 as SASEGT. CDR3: CASTLRGSHYGYTF. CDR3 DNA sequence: TGTGCCAGCACCTTAAGGGGCAGTCACTATGGCTACACCTTC.

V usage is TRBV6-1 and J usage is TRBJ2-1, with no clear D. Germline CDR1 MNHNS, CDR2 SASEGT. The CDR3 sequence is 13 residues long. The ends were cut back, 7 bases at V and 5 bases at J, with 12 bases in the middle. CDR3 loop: CASIHLKDNEQFF. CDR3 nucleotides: TGTGCCAGCATACACCTCAAAGACAATGAGCAGTTCTTC.

The CDR3 is CASTRTSGSYNEQFF. CDR3 nucleotide sequence: TGTGCCAGCACCCGCACTAGCGGCTCCTACAATGAGCAGTTCTTC. V usage is TRBV6-5 and J usage is TRBJ2-1; 8 bases are a match to TRBD2. Per germline, CDR1 MNHEY and CDR2 SVGAGI. The J segment lost 0 bases and the V segment lost 7 bases, leaving 5 bases of the junction unmatched. The CDR3 runs 15 residues.

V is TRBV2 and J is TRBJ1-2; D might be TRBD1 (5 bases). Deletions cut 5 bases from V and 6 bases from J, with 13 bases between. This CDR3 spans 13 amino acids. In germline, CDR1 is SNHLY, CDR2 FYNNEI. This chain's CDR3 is CASSWGRGDGYTF. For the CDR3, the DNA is TGTGCCAGCAGTTGGGGACGGGGGGATGGCTACACCTTC. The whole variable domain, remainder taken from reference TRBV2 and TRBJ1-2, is EPEVTQTPSHQVTQMGQEVILRCVPISNHLYFYWYRQILGQKVEFLVSFYNNEISEKSEIFDDQFSVERPDGSNFTLKIRSTKLEDSAMYFCASSWGRGDGYTFGSGTRLTVV.

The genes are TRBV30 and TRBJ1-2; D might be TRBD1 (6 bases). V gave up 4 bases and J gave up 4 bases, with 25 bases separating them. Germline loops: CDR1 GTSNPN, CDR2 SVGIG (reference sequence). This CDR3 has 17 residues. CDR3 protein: CAWTAVDSYTFGYGYTF. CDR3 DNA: TGTGCCTGGACCGCTGTGGACAGCTATACCTTCGGCTATGGCTACACCTTC.

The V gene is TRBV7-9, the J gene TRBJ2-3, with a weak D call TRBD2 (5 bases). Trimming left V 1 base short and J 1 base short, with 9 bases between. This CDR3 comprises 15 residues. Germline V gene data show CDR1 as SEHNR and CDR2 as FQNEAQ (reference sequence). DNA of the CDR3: TGTGCCAGCAGCTTAGTGAGGGATGGCACAGATACGCAGTATTTT. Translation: CASSLVRDGTDTQYF.

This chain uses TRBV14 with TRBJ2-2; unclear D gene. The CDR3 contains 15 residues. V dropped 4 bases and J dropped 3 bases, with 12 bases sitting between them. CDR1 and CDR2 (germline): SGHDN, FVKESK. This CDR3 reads CASSPTVAYTGELFF. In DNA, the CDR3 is TGTGCCAGCAGCCCCACCGTGGCCTACACCGGGGAGCTGTTTTTT.

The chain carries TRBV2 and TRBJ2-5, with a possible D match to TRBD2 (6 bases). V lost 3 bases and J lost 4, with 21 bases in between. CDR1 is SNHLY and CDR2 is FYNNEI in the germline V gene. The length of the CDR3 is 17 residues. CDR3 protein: CASSEVRLAQKSETQYF. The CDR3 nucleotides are TGTGCCAGCAGTGAGGTCCGGCTAGCGCAGAAGTCAGAGACCCAGTACTTC.

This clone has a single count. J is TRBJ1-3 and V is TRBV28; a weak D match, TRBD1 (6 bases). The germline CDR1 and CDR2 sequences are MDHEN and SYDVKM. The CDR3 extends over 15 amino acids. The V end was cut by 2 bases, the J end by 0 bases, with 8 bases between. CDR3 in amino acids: CASSLQGYSGNTIYF. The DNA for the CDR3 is TGTGCCAGCAGTTTACAGGGGTACTCTGGAAACACCATATATTTT.

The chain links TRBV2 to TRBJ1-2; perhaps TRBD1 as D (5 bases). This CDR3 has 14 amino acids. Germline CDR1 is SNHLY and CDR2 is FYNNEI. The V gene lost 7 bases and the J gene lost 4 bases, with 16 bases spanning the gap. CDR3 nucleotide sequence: TGTGCCAGCACCCAAGCGGGGGGTTCCTATGGCTACACCTTC. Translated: CASTQAGGSYGYTF.

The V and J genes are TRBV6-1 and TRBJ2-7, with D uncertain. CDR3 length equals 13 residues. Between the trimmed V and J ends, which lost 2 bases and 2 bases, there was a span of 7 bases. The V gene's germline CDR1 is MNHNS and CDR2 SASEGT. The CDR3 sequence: CASSESYAYEQYF. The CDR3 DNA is TGTGCCAGCAGTGAAAGCTATGCCTACGAGCAGTACTTC.

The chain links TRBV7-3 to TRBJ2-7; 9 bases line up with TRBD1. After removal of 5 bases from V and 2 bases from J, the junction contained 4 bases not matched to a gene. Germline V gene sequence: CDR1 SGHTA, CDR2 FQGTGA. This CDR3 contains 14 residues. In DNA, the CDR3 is TGTGCCAGCAGCCCCACAGGGGGCCCCTACGAGCAGTACTTC. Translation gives CASSPTGGPYEQYF.

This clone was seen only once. CDR3 residues: CASSQGSYNEQFF. CDR3 nucleotides: TGTGCCAGCAGCCAAGGCAGCTACAATGAGCAGTTCTTC. The chain recombines TRBV4-2 with TRBJ2-1; D gene ambiguous. The length of the CDR3 is 13 residues. V shed 1 base and J shed 3 bases, with 4 bases lying between them. CDR1 LGHNA and CDR2 YNFKEQ come from the germline V gene.

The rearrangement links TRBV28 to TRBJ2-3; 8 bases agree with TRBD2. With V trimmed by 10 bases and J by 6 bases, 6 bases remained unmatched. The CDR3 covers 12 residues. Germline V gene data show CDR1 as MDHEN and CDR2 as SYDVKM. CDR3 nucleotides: TGTGCCACGGGGCGGGGGGCGGATACGCAGTATTTT. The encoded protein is CATGRGADTQYF.

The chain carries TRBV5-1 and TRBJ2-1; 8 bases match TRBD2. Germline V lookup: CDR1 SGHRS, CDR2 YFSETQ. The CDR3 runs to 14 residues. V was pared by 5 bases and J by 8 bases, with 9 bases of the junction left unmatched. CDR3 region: CASRSGRGYDEQFF. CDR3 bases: TGCGCCAGCAGGAGCGGGAGAGGTTACGATGAGCAGTTCTTC.

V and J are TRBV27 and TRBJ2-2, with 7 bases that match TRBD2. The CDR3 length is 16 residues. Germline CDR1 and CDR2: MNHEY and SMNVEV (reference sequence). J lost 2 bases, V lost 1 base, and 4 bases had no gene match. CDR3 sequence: CASSLLSSGNTGELFF. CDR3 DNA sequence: TGTGCCAGCAGTTTATTATCTAGCGGTAACACCGGGGAGCTGTTTTTT.

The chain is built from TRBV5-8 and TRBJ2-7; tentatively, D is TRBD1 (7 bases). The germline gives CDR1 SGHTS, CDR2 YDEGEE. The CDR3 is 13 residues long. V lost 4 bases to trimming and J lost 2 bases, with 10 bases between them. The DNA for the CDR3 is TGTGCCAGCAGCCCCAGGGGGGCCTACGAGCAGTACTTC. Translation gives CASSPRGAYEQYF.

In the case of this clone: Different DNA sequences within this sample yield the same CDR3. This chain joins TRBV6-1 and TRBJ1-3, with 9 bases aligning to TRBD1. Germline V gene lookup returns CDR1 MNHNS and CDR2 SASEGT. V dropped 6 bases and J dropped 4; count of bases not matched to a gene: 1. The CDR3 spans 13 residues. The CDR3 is CASRDRGGNTIYF. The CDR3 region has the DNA TGTGCCAGCAGGGACAGGGGAGGAAACACCATATATTTT.

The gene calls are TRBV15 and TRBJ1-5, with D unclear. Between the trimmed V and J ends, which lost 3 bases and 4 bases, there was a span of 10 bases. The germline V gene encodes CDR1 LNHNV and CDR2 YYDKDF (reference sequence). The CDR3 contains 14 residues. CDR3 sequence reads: CATSSGLQNQPQHF. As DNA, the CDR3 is TGTGCCACCAGCAGCGGACTACAGAATCAGCCCCAGCATTTT.